The 31 T cell receptor beta chains below all came from one sample that was sequenced in a study of post-analysis software for immune sequencing data. Unique molecular identifiers were built into the TCR beta cDNA libraries. TCRdb re-analysed the PCR reads in MiXCR, keeping a single row per CDR3 protein. The sample lists some 800,000 distinct CDR3 sequences, just over 45% occurring once. General study results and limits: There were five TRBV segments more frequent in patients than controls, and TRBV5-6, TRBV5-1 and TRBV20-1 were among them.

These receptors lack a known antigen. The source material was blood. The receptors shown here come from a girl aged 5-17 years with multiple sclerosis.

The chain joins TRBV6-2 or TRBV6-3 to TRBJ2-1; D may be TRBD2 (6 bases). V lost 6 bases and J 9 bases, leaving 12 bases between the germline ends. CDR3 length: 12 residues. CDR1 is MNHEY and CDR2 is SVGEGT in the germline V gene. The CDR3 region has the DNA TGTGCCAGCAGCTTCTCCGGGGGTGAGCAGTTCTTC. Its protein product is CASSFSGGEQFF.

The V gene is TRBV4-3, the J gene TRBJ2-4, with TRBD2 matching 8 bases. The J call is in doubt because the DNA end fits TRBJ2-7 better. The CDR3 totals 16 residues. Germline assignment: CDR1 LGHNA and CDR2 YSLEER. The CDR3 sequence is CASSQDTLGLAGEQYF. In nucleotides, the CDR3 is TGCGCCAGCAGCCAAGATACATTAGGACTAGCTGGCGAGCAGTACTTC.

CDR3: CSALTPFSGYTF. As DNA, the CDR3 is TGCAGTGCCTTGACACCCTTCTCTGGCTACACCTTC. The chain uses TRBV20-1 and TRBJ1-2; D is uncertain. V dropped 6 bases and J dropped 7 bases, with 15 bases sitting between them. Germline lookup yields CDR1 DFQATT and CDR2 SNEGSKA (reference sequence). This CDR3 has 12 amino acids.

The V call is TRBV20-1, the J call TRBJ2-4, with no clear D. The J call may be mistaken, given a closer DNA end match to TRBJ2-7. Germline CDR1 DFQATT, CDR2 SNEGSKA (reference sequence). CDR3 length equals 14 residues. The CDR3 loop reads CSALLEIAPYEQYF. DNA for the CDR3: TGCAGTGCTCTTCTAGAGATCGCCCCCTACGAGCAGTACTTC.

The J gene is TRBJ2-5, the V gene TRBV6-2 or TRBV6-3; D is possibly TRBD2 (5 bases). V was pared by 8 bases and J by 1 base, with 8 bases between. This CDR3 spans 12 amino acids. Per germline, CDR1 MNHEY and CDR2 SVGEGT. The CDR3 spells CASPGSQETQYF. In DNA, the CDR3 is TGTGCCAGCCCGGGATCCCAAGAGACCCAGTACTTC.

The chain carries TRBV29-1 and TRBJ2-1; 9 bases agree with TRBD2. V lost 3 bases to trimming and J lost 6 bases; unmatched junction nucleotides: 6. The CDR3 sequence is 14 residues long. The germline V gene encodes CDR1 SQVTM and CDR2 ANQGSEA. CDR3 sequence: CSVEGGRGFNEQFF. The CDR3 nucleotides read TGCAGCGTTGAGGGCGGGAGGGGCTTCAATGAGCAGTTCTTC.

J is TRBJ1-1 and V is TRBV27; TRBD1 is a possible D gene (6 bases). The germline V gene has CDR1 MNHEY and CDR2 SMNVEV (reference sequence). V was pared by 8 bases and J by 11 bases, with 21 bases between. This CDR3 comprises 13 residues. CDR3 residues: CASWAGGAGAAFF. The CDR3 nucleotides read TGTGCCAGCTGGGCGGGGGGCGCGGGTGCCGCTTTCTTT.

The V gene is TRBV5-1, the J gene TRBJ2-3; tentative D call: TRBD2 (5 bases). V was cut by 0 bases and J by 1 base, with 12 bases left in between. The CDR3 consists of 16 residues. Germline V CDR1 and CDR2: SGHRS, YFSETQ. The DNA for the CDR3 is TGCGCCAGCAGCTTGGGACTAAGTCGGGGCACAGATACGCAGTATTTT. Residues: CASSLGLSRGTDTQYF.

V and J are TRBV5-1 and TRBJ2-3; D may be TRBD1 (5 bases). The CDR3 is 14 residues long. Per the germline V gene, CDR1 is SGHRS and CDR2 is YFSETQ. V lost 0 bases, J lost 2 bases, and 7 bases lay in between. As DNA, the CDR3 is TGCGCCAGCAGCTTGGGACAGATCACAGATACGCAGTATTTT. Translation: CASSLGQITDTQYF.

The chain recombines TRBV7-2 with TRBJ2-6, with D possibly TRBD1 on 6 matching bases. The CDR3 extends over 17 amino acids. Germline lookup yields CDR1 SGHTA and CDR2 FQGNSA. V was clipped by 5 bases and J by 2 bases, with 16 bases between them. The CDR3 DNA follows: TGTGCCAGCAGCGAACAGGGCAGTTTTACTGGGGCCAACGTCCTGACTTTC. It is translated as CASSEQGSFTGANVLTF.

The J gene is TRBJ2-1, the V gene TRBV7-3; 14 bases map to TRBD2. J lost 5 bases, V lost 5 bases, and 8 bases had no gene match. Per germline, CDR1 SGHTA and CDR2 FQGTGA. The CDR3 extends over 17 amino acids. CDR3: CASSQTSGRVGDNEQFF. Here the CDR3 DNA reads TGTGCCAGCAGCCAGACTAGCGGGAGGGTGGGCGACAATGAGCAGTTCTTC. The variable domain in full, with the rest retrieved from reference TRBV7-3 and TRBJ2-1, is GAGVSQTPSNKVTEKGKYVELRCDPISGHTALYWYRQSLGQGPEFLIYFQGTGAADDSGLPNDRFFAVRPEGSVSTLKIQRTERGDSAVYLCASSQTSGRVGDNEQFFGPGTRLTVL.

V and J are TRBV12-3 or TRBV12-4 and TRBJ1-2; 8 bases agree with TRBD1. The CDR3 is 16 residues long. Germline trimming cut 3 bases from V and 1 base from J; bases unmatched to any gene: 7. This chain's CDR3 is CASSLGLGQVNYGYTF. In nucleotides, the CDR3 is TGTGCCAGCAGTTTGGGATTGGGACAGGTTAACTATGGCTACACCTTC.

Only a few counts were recorded for this clonotype. The CDR3 reads CASSFGAVQETQFF. The CDR3 DNA reads TGTGCCAGCAGTTTTGGTGCGGTACAAGAGACCCAGTTCTTC. The chain joins TRBV12-3 or TRBV12-4 to TRBJ2-1, with D uncertain. The CDR3 has 14 amino acids. V lost 3 bases to trimming and J lost 13 bases, with 19 bases between them.

This clonotype showed up just a few times. The chain carries TRBV24-1 and TRBJ1-5; D is unresolved. V shed 4 bases and J shed 0 bases, with 3 bases lying between them. Germline CDR1 reads KGHDR; CDR2 reads SFDVKD. The CDR3 is 13 residues long. The CDR3 is CATSEYSNQPQHF. The CDR3 DNA is TGTGCCACCAGTGAGTATAGCAATCAGCCCCAGCATTTT.

This chain joins TRBV12-3 or TRBV12-4 and TRBJ1-4; D not certain. The CDR3 consists of 13 residues. Trimming removed 3 bases at V and 7 bases at J, with 9 bases between. CDR3 nucleotides: TGTGCCAGCAGTTTTTCCTTATTTGAAAAACTGTTTTTT. This translates into CASSFSLFEKLFF.

A few counts support this clonotype. The genes are TRBV28 and TRBJ2-5; TRBD1 matches 7 bases. The V gene end was trimmed by 5 bases and the J gene end by 1 base; junction bases not matched to a gene: 7. The CDR3 has 15 residues. Germline CDR1 is MDHEN and CDR2 is SYDVKM. CDR3 nucleotides: TGTGCCAGCAGTCCACCAACAGGGGTCCAAGAGACCCAGTACTTC. Amino acid sequence: CASSPPTGVQETQYF.

Comments on this clonotype: Its ends do not fully match the called genes, so a read error is possible. The rearrangement uses TRBV12-3 or TRBV12-4 and TRBJ2-1; possibly TRBD2 for D (6 bases). The length of the CDR3 is 13 residues. The CDR3 nucleotides read TGCGCCAGCTGCCGGGACTCTCCCCCCATGCAGTTCTTC. Translated, it gives CASCRDSPPMQFF.

The genes are TRBV28 and TRBJ1-5; D is unresolved. V lost 7 bases and J lost 0, with 1 base in between. Germline V CDR1 and CDR2: MDHEN, SYDVKM. This CDR3 has 11 residues. The CDR3 reads CASNSNQPQHF. DNA for the CDR3: TGTGCCAGCAATAGCAATCAGCCCCAGCATTTT.

The chain links TRBV20-1 to TRBJ1-5; D may be TRBD1 (5 bases). The germline CDR1 and CDR2 sequences are DFQATT and SNEGSKA (reference sequence). The V and J ends lost 2 bases and 3 bases respectively, with 20 bases between them. CDR3 length: 17 amino acids. In DNA form, the CDR3 reads TGCAGTGCTAGAACAGCCGGGGGGGTGCCCAACAATCAGCCCCAGCATTTT. This translates into CSARTAGGVPNNQPQHF.

This chain joins TRBV29-1 and TRBJ2-2; 8 bases fit TRBD2. J gave up 4 bases and V 0 bases, and 4 bases lay outside the gene matches. CDR3 size: 15 residues. Germline V gene lookup returns CDR1 SQVTM and CDR2 ANQGSEA. The CDR3 nucleotides are TGCAGCGTTGAAGATCGGGGGGGCGGCACCGGGGAGCTGTTTTTT. This sequence encodes CSVEDRGGGTGELFF.

This clonotype showed up just a few times. The genes are TRBV6-5 and TRBJ1-5; D is perhaps TRBD1 (5 bases). Germline-derived CDR1 and CDR2 are MNHEY and SVGAGI. The V gene lost 5 bases and the J gene lost 2 bases, with 16 bases spanning the gap. The CDR3 runs to 16 residues. CDR3 region: CASSKRGGRGNQPQHF. The CDR3 DNA follows: TGTGCCAGCAGTAAACGGGGGGGAAGGGGCAATCAGCCCCAGCATTTT.

This clonotype was recorded a few times. The J gene is TRBJ2-3, the V gene TRBV7-6, with D perhaps matching TRBD1 or TRBD2 (5 bases each). With 3 bases removed from V and 2 bases from J, the gap between germline ends came to 21 bases. Germline loops: CDR1 SGHVS, CDR2 FNYEAQ. The CDR3 runs to 18 residues. CDR3 sequence reads: CASSFSLPGPVNTDTQYF. CDR3 coding DNA: TGTGCCAGCAGCTTCTCCCTTCCGGGACCAGTTAACACAGATACGCAGTATTTT.

This clonotype was found many times. The chain is built from TRBV27 and TRBJ2-7; 7 bases map to TRBD2. This CDR3 has 13 residues. Germline V CDR1 and CDR2: MNHEY, SMNVEV (reference sequence). Trimming cost V 5 bases and J 6 bases; bases outside gene matches: 7. The CDR3 DNA is TGTGCCAGCAGTCCGGGGTCTAGCGGCGAGCAGTACTTC. Amino acid sequence: CASSPGSSGEQYF.

This clonotype was picked up a small number of times. The chain has TRBV7-2 and TRBJ1-5; a weak D match, TRBD1 (5 bases). Trimming removed 1 base at V and 0 bases at J, with 10 bases between. CDR3 length: 16 amino acids. The V gene's germline CDR1 is SGHTA and CDR2 FQGNSA. The CDR3 region has the DNA TGTGCCAGCAGCTTAGTTGGGGGGATTAGCAATCAGCCCCAGCATTTT. Protein: CASSLVGGISNQPQHF.

The V gene is TRBV19, the J gene TRBJ2-1; 8 nucleotides match TRBD2. The germline CDR1 and CDR2 sequences are LNHDA and SQIVND (reference sequence). The V gene end was trimmed by 4 bases and the J gene end by 0 bases; junction bases not matched to a gene: 11. The CDR3 spans 18 residues. The CDR3 here is CASSKIMRSGTSYNEQFF. In DNA, the CDR3 is TGTGCCAGTAGTAAGATTATGCGTAGCGGGACCTCCTACAATGAGCAGTTCTTC.

The J gene is TRBJ2-4, the V gene TRBV6-6, with D perhaps matching TRBD2 (6 bases). Trimming stripped 8 bases from V and 3 bases from J, with 8 bases between. The CDR3 spans 12 residues. CDR1 is MNHNY, CDR2 SVGAGI, per germline (reference sequence). CDR3 region: CASGGGKNIQYF. In nucleotides, the CDR3 is TGTGCCAGCGGGGGAGGCAAAAACATTCAGTACTTC.

The rearrangement joins TRBV19 to TRBJ1-1; 8 nucleotides align to TRBD1. This CDR3 has 14 residues. From germline, CDR1 is LNHDA and CDR2 SQIVND (reference sequence). Trimming at V came to 6 bases and at J to 3 bases, leaving 6 bases not matched to a gene. The CDR3 region has the DNA TGTGCCAGTAGAATCAGCAGGGGGCACACTGAAGCTTTCTTT. It translates to CASRISRGHTEAFF.

This clonotype occurred many times. CDR3 sequence (DNA): TGTGCCAGCAGTTCGGCAGGACGCTCCTACGAGCAGTACTTC. Translating it yields CASSSAGRSYEQYF. This chain joins TRBV11-2 and TRBJ2-7; D not resolved. Looked up from germline, CDR1 is SGHAT and CDR2 is FQNNGV. The CDR3 totals 14 residues. Trimming pared 6 bases from V and 0 bases from J, leaving 12 bases between.

The V call is TRBV15, the J call TRBJ1-2; the D is unclear. Germline values: CDR1 LNHNV, CDR2 YYDKDF (reference sequence). The CDR3 loop spans 13 amino acids. Trimming took off 3 bases at V and 0 bases at J, with 5 bases between the two ends. DNA for the CDR3: TGTGCCACCAGCAGTGGCTCTAACTATGGCTACACCTTC. Encoded protein: CATSSGSNYGYTF.

This clonotype has a handful of counts. The J gene is TRBJ2-7, the V gene TRBV29-1; D ambiguous. This CDR3 has 10 amino acids. V gave up 4 bases and J gave up 5 bases, with 6 bases separating them. Germline loops: CDR1 SQVTM, CDR2 ANQGSEA. CDR3 sequence reads: CSVVWDEQYF. In nucleotides, the CDR3 is TGCAGCGTTGTCTGGGACGAGCAGTACTTC.

Only a few counts were recorded for this clonotype. V and J are TRBV6-5 and TRBJ2-7, with D unclear. The CDR3 runs to 13 residues. In germline, CDR1 is MNHEY, CDR2 SVGAGI. V was shortened by 0 bases and J by 1 base, with 4 bases between the two germline ends. CDR3 in amino acids: CASSYSISYEQYF. The CDR3 DNA reads TGTGCCAGCAGTTACTCGATATCCTACGAGCAGTACTTC.